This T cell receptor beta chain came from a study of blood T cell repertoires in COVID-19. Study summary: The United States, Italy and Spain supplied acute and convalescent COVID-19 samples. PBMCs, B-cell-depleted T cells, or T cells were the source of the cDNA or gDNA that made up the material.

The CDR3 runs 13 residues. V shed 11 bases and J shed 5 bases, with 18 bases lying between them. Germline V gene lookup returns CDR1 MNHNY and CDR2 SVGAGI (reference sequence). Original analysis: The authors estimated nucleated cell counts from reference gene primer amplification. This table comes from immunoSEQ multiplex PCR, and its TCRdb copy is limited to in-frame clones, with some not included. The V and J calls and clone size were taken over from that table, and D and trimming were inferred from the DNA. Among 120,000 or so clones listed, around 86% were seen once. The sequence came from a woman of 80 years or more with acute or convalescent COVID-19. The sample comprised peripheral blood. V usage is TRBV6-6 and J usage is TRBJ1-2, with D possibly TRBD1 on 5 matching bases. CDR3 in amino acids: CAGAQGLGYGYTF. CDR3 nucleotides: TGTGCCGGGGCCCAGGGTTTAGGATATGGCTACACCTTC.